These 8 T cell receptor beta chains share one sample of origin, sequenced in a study of cytomegalovirus exposure and HLA in healthy donors. It was with 60 Vbeta and 13 Jbeta primers that the PCR ran. Produced via immunoSEQ multiplex PCR; TCRdb's table is partial and in-frame only. Counted here are over 150,000 clones, 80% occurring once; the ten biggest clones make up 1%. Specimen: PBMCs. Source of these receptors: a woman aged 50 to 65 in good health and CMV-seropositive.

This clone was found once. The junction departs from the called germline gene at one end, perhaps through a read error. This chain links TRBV5-4 with TRBJ2-1; 7 bases are shared with TRBD2. Germline V lookup: CDR1 SGHNT, CDR2 YYREEE (reference sequence). The CDR3 has 14 residues. The CDR3 sequence is CASSFLAEDNEQFF. CDR3 nucleotide sequence: TGTGCCAGCAGCTTTCTAGCGGAGGACAACGAGCAGTTCTTC.

This chain uses TRBV4-3 with TRBJ1-5, with D hard to call. Germline CDR1 reads LGHNA; CDR2 reads YSLEER. V lost 0 bases to trimming and J lost 3 bases, with 9 bases between them. The CDR3 loop spans 15 amino acids. The CDR3 sequence is CASSQELQVNQPQHF. CDR3 nucleotide sequence: TGCGCCAGCAGCCAAGAACTCCAAGTCAATCAGCCCCAGCATTTT.

Only one count was recorded for this clone. One end of the junction is discordant with germline, which a read error may explain. V gene TRBV28 combines with J gene TRBJ1-2; the match to TRBD1 covers 7 bases. This CDR3 is 12 amino acids long. Germline CDR1 reads MDHEN; CDR2 reads SYDVKM. CDR3 loop: CASSLSGTAYLF. As DNA, the CDR3 is TGTGCCAGCAGTCTGTCCGGGACAGCTTACCTCTTC.

The rearrangement links TRBV29-1 to TRBJ1-2; 8 positions agree with TRBD1. Germline-derived CDR1 and CDR2 are SQVTM and ANQGSEA. The CDR3 spans 13 residues. The ends lost 4 bases at V and 4 bases at J; junction bases unmatched: 5. The CDR3 spells CSVVGQGTYGYTF. In DNA form, the CDR3 reads TGCAGCGTTGTAGGACAGGGAACCTATGGCTACACCTTC.

The chain is built from TRBV11-2 and TRBJ2-3; 7 nucleotides align to TRBD2. With 1 base clipped from V and 1 base from J, the junction kept 8 bases outside the gene matches. The germline CDR1 and CDR2 sequences are SGHAT and FQNNGV. This CDR3 spans 17 amino acids. The CDR3 nucleotides are TGTGCCAGCAGCTTAGGCCCCGGTCTAGCGGGCACAGATACGCAGTATTTT. Amino acids: CASSLGPGLAGTDTQYF.

This clone appeared a single time. The chain joins TRBV28 to TRBJ1-2; 10 nucleotides line up with TRBD1. The CDR3 extends over 14 amino acids. Germline V gene lookup returns CDR1 MDHEN and CDR2 SYDVKM. V dropped 3 bases and J dropped 8; count of bases not matched to a gene: 6. CDR3 nucleotide sequence: TGTGCCAGCAGTTTCCCCGGGACAGGGGAAGGCTACACCTTC. Amino acids: CASSFPGTGEGYTF.

This clone was recorded a few times. The chain links TRBV7-3 to TRBJ2-3; possible D gene TRBD2, 5 bases. Trimming took 5 bases from V and 8 from J, leaving 14 bases between them. This CDR3 spans 13 amino acids. Germline CDR1 SGHTA, CDR2 FQGTGA. CDR3 sequence (DNA): TGTGCCAGCAGCGTCGACTACTCGGGTACGCAGTATTTT. Residues: CASSVDYSGTQYF.

This chain uses TRBV11-3 with TRBJ2-1; 13 positions agree with TRBD2. Trimming cost V 10 bases and J 0 bases; bases outside gene matches: 12. The CDR3 is made up of 18 amino acids. CDR1 is SGHNT, CDR2 YENEEA, per germline. The chain's CDR3 is CATSPGLAGPRSYNEQFF. CDR3 sequence (DNA): TGTGCCACCTCTCCGGGACTAGCGGGACCCCGCTCCTACAATGAGCAGTTCTTC.